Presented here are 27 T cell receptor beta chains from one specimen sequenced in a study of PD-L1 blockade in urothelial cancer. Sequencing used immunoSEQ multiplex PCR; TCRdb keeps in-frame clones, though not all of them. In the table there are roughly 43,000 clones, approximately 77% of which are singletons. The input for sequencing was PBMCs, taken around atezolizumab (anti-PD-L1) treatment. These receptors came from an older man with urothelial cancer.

In DNA, the CDR3 is TGTGCCAGCAGCCCGGGACTAGCGGGACCGAACACCGGGGAGCTGTTTTTT. It specifies CASSPGLAGPNTGELFF. This chain links TRBV7-3 with TRBJ2-2, with 13 bases fitting TRBD2. Germline trimming cut 5 bases from V and 0 bases from J; bases unmatched to any gene: 3. CDR1 and CDR2 (germline): SGHTA, FQGTGA. This CDR3 region has 17 residues. Filled out from reference TRBV7-3 and TRBJ2-2, the complete variable domain reads GAGVSQTPSNKVTEKGKYVELRCDPISGHTALYWYRQSLGQGPEFLIYFQGTGAADDSGLPNDRFFAVRPEGSVSTLKIQRTERGDSAVYLCASSPGLAGPNTGELFFGEGSRLTVL.

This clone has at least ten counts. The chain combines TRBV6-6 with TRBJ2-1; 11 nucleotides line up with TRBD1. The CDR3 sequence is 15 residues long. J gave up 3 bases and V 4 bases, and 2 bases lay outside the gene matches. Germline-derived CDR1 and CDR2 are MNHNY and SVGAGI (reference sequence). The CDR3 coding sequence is TGTGCCAGCAGTTTGGGGACAGGGGGCTACAATGAGCAGTTCTTC. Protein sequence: CASSLGTGGYNEQFF.

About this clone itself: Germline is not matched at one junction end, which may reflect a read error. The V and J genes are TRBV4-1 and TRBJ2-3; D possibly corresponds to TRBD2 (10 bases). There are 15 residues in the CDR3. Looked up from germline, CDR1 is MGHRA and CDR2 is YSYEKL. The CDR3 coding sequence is TGCGCCAGCAGCCCGGGACAGGGAGGACTAGCGGCATTGACGTTT. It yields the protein CASSPGQGGLAALTF.

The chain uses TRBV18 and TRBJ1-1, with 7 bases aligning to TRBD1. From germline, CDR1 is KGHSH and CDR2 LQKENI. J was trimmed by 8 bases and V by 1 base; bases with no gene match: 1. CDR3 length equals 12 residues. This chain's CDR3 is CASSPQDREAFF. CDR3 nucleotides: TGTGCCAGCTCACCACAGGACAGGGAAGCTTTCTTT.

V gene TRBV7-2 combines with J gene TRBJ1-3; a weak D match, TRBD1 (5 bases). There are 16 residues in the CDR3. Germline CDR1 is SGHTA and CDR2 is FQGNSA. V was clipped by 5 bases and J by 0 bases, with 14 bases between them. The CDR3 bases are TGTGCCAGCAGCACGCGACAGAGTTACTCTGGAAACACCATATATTTT. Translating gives CASSTRQSYSGNTIYF.

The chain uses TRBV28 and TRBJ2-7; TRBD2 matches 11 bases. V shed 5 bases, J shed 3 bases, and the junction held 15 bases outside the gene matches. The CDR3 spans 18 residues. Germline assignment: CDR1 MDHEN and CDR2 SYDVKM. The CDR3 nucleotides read TGTGCCAGCAGTCCTATCGAGACACTAGCGGGAGAACGCTACGAGCAGTACTTC. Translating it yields CASSPIETLAGERYEQYF.

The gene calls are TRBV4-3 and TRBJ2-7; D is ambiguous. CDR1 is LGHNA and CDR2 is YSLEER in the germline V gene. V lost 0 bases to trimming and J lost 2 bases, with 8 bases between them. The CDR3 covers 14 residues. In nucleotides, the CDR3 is TGCGCCAGCAGCCAAGATTCTGTCGCCTACGAGCAGTACTTC. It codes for CASSQDSVAYEQYF.

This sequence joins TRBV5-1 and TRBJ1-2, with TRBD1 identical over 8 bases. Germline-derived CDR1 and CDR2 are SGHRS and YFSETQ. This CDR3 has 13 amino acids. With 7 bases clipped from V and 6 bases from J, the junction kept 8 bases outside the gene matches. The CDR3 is CASGLQGEDGYTF. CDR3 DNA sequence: TGCGCCAGCGGGCTACAGGGGGAAGATGGCTACACCTTC.

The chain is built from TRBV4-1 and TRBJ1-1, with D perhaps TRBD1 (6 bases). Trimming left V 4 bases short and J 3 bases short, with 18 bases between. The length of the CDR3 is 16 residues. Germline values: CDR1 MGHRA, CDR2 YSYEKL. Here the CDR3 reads CASSRGGQGLDTEAFF. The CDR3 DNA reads TGCGCCAGCAGCCGAGGTGGGCAGGGGCTGGACACTGAAGCTTTCTTT.

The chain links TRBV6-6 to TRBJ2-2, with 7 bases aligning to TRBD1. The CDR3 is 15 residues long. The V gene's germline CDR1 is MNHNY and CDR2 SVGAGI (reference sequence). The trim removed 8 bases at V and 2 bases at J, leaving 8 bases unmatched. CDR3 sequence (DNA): TGTGCCAGCCGGGGCCGACAGGGTAACACCGGGGAGCTGTTTTTT. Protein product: CASRGRQGNTGELFF.

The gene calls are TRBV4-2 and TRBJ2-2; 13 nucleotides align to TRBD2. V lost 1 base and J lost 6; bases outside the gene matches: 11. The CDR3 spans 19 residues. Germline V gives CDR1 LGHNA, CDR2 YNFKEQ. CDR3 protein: CASSQVEGLAGARAGELFF. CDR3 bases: TGTGCCAGCAGCCAAGTAGAAGGACTAGCGGGAGCCCGGGCCGGGGAGCTGTTTTTT.

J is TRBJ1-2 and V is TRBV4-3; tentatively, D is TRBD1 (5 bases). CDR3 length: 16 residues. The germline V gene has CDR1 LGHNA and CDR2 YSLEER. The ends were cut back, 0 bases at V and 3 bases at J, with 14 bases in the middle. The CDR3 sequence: CASSQDLEGTYYGYTF. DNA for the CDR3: TGCGCCAGCAGCCAAGATCTGGAGGGGACTTACTATGGCTACACCTTC.

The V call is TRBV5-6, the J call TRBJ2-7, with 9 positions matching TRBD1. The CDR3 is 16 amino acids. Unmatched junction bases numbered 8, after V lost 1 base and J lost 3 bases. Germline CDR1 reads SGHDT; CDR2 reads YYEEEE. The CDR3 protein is CASSLSGTGRLYEQYF. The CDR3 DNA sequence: TGTGCCAGCAGCTTGAGCGGGACAGGGAGACTCTACGAGCAGTACTTC.

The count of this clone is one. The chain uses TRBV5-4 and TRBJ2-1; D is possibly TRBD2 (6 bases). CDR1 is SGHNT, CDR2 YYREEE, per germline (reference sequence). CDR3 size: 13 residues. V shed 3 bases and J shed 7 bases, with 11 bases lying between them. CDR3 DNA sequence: TGTGCCAGCAGCTCGGGACTTGAAAATGAGCAGTTCTTC. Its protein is CASSSGLENEQFF.

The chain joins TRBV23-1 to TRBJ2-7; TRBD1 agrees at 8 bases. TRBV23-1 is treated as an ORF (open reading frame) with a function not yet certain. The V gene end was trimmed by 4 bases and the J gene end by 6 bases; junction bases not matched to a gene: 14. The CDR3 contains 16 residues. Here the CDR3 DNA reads TGCGCCAGCAGTCCTCGGGGCAGGGGGCCTCCAATCGAGCAGTACTTC. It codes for CASSPRGRGPPIEQYF.

The CDR3 protein is CASTEDGDLYGYTF. CDR3 in DNA: TGTGCCAGCACTGAGGACGGGGATCTCTATGGCTACACCTTC. The rearrangement links TRBV2 to TRBJ1-2, with unresolved D. The CDR3 consists of 14 residues. CDR1 and CDR2 (germline): SNHLY, FYNNEI. The V and J ends lost 7 bases and 4 bases respectively, with 16 bases between them.

CDR3 sequence: CASSFRGQGYQPQHF. The CDR3 DNA follows: TGTGCCAGCAGTTTTAGGGGACAGGGGTATCAGCCCCAGCATTTT. This rearrangement joins TRBV27 to TRBJ1-5; 10 nucleotides agree with TRBD1. With 3 bases clipped from V and 5 bases from J, the junction kept 4 bases outside the gene matches. Germline V gene sequence: CDR1 MNHEY, CDR2 SMNVEV (reference sequence). The CDR3 has 15 amino acids.

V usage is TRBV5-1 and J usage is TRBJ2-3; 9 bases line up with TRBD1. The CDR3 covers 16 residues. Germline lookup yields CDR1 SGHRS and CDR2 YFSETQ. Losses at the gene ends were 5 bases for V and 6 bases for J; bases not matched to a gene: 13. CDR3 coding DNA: TGCGCCAGCAGTTCAAACCGGGACAGGGTTTCTGATACGCAGTATTTT. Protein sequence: CASSSNRDRVSDTQYF.

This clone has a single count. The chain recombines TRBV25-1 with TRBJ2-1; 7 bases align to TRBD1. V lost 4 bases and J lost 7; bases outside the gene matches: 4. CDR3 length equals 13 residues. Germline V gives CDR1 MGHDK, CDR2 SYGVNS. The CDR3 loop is CASSGPQGNEQFF. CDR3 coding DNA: TGTGCCAGCAGTGGTCCACAGGGGAATGAGCAGTTCTTC.

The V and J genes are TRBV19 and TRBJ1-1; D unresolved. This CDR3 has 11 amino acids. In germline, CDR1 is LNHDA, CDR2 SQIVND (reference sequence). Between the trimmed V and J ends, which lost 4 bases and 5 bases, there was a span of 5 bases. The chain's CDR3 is CASSTLTEAFF. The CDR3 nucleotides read TGTGCCAGTAGTACTTTGACTGAAGCTTTCTTT.

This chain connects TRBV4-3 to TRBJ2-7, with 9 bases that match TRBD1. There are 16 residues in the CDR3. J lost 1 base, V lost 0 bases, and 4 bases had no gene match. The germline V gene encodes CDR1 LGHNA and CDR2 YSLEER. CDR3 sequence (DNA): TGCGCCAGCAGCCAAGAAAGGACAGGGGTATCCTACGAGCAGTACTTC. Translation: CASSQERTGVSYEQYF.

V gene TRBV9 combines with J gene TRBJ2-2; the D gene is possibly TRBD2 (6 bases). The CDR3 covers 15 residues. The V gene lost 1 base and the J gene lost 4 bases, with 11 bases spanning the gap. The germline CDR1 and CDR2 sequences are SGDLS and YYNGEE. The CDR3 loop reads CASSVYGTVTGELFF. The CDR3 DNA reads TGTGCCAGCAGCGTATACGGGACTGTCACCGGGGAGCTGTTTTTT. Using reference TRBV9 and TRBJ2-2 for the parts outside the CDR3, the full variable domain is DSGVTQTPKHLITATGQRVTLRCSPRSGDLSVYWYQQSLDQGLQFLIQYYNGEERAKGNILERFSAQQFPDLHSELNLSSLELGDSALYFCASSVYGTVTGELFFGEGSRLTVL.

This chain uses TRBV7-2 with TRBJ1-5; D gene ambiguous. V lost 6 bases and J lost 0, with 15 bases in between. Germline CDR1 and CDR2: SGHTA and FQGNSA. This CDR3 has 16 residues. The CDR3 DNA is TGTGCCAGCAGTTCCCTAGGACTCGGTAGCAATCAGCCCCAGCATTTT. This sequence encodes CASSSLGLGSNQPQHF.

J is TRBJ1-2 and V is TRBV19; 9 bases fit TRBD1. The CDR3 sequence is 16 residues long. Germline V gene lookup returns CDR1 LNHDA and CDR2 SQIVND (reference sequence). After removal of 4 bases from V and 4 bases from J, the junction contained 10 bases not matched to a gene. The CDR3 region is CASSTSGTGIPYGYTF. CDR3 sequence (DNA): TGTGCCAGTAGTACTTCCGGGACAGGGATACCCTATGGCTACACCTTC.

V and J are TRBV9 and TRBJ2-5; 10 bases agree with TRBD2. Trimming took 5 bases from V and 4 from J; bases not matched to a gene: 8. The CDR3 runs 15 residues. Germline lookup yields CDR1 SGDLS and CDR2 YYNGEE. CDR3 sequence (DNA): TGTGCCAGCAGTCCAGCGGGAGGGTTGAGAGAGACCCAGTACTTC. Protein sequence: CASSPAGGLRETQYF.

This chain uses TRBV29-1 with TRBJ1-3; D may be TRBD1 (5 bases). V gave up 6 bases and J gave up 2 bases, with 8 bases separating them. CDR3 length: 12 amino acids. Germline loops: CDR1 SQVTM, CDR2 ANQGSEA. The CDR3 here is CSVDSAGNTIYF. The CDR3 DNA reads TGCAGCGTCGACAGCGCTGGAAACACCATATATTTT.

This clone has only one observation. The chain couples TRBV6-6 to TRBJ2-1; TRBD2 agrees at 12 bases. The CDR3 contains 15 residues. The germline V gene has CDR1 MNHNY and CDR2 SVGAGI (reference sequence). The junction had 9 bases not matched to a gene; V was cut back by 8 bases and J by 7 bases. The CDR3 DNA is TGTGCCAGCTATTTCCTAGCGGGAGGGGAGAATGAGCAGTTCTTC. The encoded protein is CASYFLAGGENEQFF.